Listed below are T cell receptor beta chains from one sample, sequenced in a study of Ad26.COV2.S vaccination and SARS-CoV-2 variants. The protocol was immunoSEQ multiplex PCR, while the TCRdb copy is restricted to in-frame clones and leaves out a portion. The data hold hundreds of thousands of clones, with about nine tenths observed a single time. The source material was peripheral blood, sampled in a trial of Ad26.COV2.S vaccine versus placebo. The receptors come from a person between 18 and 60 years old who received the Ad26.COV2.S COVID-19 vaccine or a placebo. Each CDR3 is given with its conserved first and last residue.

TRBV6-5,CASRGIGTGSEAFF
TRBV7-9,CASQTHYNEQFF
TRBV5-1,CASRAGRAYEQYF
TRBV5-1,CASRKERGPTYNEQFF
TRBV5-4,CASSFQGTNEKLFF
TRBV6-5,CASSPGNTEAFF
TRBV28,CASSSQSWGIYGYTF
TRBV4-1,CASSQGKGQGYSPLHF
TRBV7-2,CASSLAGSPYEQYF
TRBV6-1,CASSVPSVGQGTGNIQYF
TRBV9,CASSVVDGAGGPAPFF
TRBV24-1,CATSDSGFGNTIYF
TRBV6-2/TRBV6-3,CASSFRGDEQFF
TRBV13,CASSPLQGTNTEAFF
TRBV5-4,CASSFGGNTIYF
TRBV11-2,CASSFSGGAVRGLYNEQFF
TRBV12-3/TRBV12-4,CASSPGGGGYTF